Presented here are 12 T cell receptor beta chains from one specimen sequenced in a study of blood T cell repertoires in COVID-19. The repertoire was sequenced with immunoSEQ multiplex PCR; TCRdb's copy has only in-frame clones and lacks some. This table holds a few hundred thousand clones, just under 85% found once. The sample was peripheral blood. These receptors originate from a woman between 50 and 59 years old with active or convalescent COVID-19.

The CDR3 reads CASTPRNEKLFF. CDR3 in DNA: TGTGCCAGCACCCCTCGGAATGAAAAACTGTTTTTT. The chain couples TRBV28 to TRBJ1-4, with D unclear. The V gene's germline CDR1 is MDHEN and CDR2 SYDVKM. V was clipped by 7 bases and J by 5 bases, with 8 bases between them. The CDR3 covers 12 residues.

The rearrangement joins TRBV10-2 to TRBJ2-2, with 10 bases matching TRBD2. Losses at the gene ends were 4 bases for V and 6 bases for J; bases not matched to a gene: 5. CDR1 and CDR2 from the germline V gene are WSHSY and SAAADI. The CDR3 is 15 amino acids. CDR3 coding DNA: TGCGCCAGCAGTGTTATAGCGGGAGGAGCCGGGGAGCTGTTTTTT. It specifies CASSVIAGGAGELFF.

The V call is TRBV18, the J call TRBJ1-5, with D possibly TRBD1 on 5 matching bases. The CDR3 has 14 residues. The germline gives CDR1 KGHSH, CDR2 LQKENI. V was cut by 6 bases and J by 2 bases, with 11 bases left in between. Written as DNA, the CDR3 is TGTGCCAGCTCCGACAGCAGGCGCAATCAGCCCCAGCATTTT. Translating it yields CASSDSRRNQPQHF.

J is TRBJ2-1 and V is TRBV15, with 12 positions matching TRBD2. The V and J ends lost 2 bases and 10 bases, in that order; junction bases with no gene match: 12. Germline V gives CDR1 LNHNV, CDR2 YYDKDF (reference sequence). The CDR3 totals 17 residues. Here the CDR3 DNA reads TGTGCCACCAGCAGAACTCTAGCGGGAGGGCTCGCAGGCGAGCAGTTCTTC. It yields the protein CATSRTLAGGLAGEQFF. Based on the CDR3 plus reference TRBV15 and TRBJ2-1, the full variable domain is DAMVIQNPRYQVTQFGKPVTLSCSQTLNHNVMYWYQQKSSQAPKLLFHYYDKDFNNEADTPDNFQSRRPNTSFCFLDIRSPGLGDTAMYLCATSRTLAGGLAGEQFFGPGTRLTVL.

This sequence joins TRBV19 and TRBJ1-2; weak D call: TRBD1 (5 bases). The V gene lost 3 bases and the J gene lost 8 bases, with 22 bases spanning the gap. Germline values: CDR1 LNHDA, CDR2 SQIVND (reference sequence). The CDR3 is made up of 16 amino acids. DNA of the CDR3: TGTGCCAGTAGTATGAGGTCAGGGCGAGAGGTTCGCGGCTACACCTTC. As protein: CASSMRSGREVRGYTF.

The chain's CDR3 is CASSLYAGQANEKLFF. The DNA for the CDR3 is TGTGCCAGCAGCTTGTACGCGGGACAGGCTAATGAAAAACTGTTTTTT. J is TRBJ1-4 and V is TRBV5-8; the match to TRBD1 covers 8 bases. Germline CDR1 reads SGHTS; CDR2 reads YDEGEE. The CDR3 runs 16 residues. The J segment lost 3 bases and the V segment lost 1 base, leaving 5 bases of the junction unmatched. Supplemented by reference TRBV5-8 and TRBJ1-4, the full variable domain reads EAGVTQSPTHLIKTRGQQATLRCSPISGHTSVYWYQQALGLGLQFLLWYDEGEERNRGNFPPRFSGRQFPNYSSELNVNALELEDSALYLCASSLYAGQANEKLFFGSGTQLSVL.

The chain joins TRBV30 to TRBJ2-7; D possibly corresponds to TRBD1 (5 bases). The length of the CDR3 is 15 residues. V was shortened by 0 bases and J by 5 bases, with 17 bases between the two germline ends. CDR1 GTSNPN and CDR2 SVGIG come from the germline V gene (reference sequence). DNA for the CDR3: TGTGCCTGGAGTGTACCCCCGGCAGGGCCCAACGAGCAGTACTTC. As protein: CAWSVPPAGPNEQYF.

The chain carries TRBV4-1 and TRBJ2-7; D is unresolved. The CDR3 contains 15 residues. V was trimmed by 2 bases and J by 0 bases, leaving 11 bases between them. Germline V lookup: CDR1 MGHRA, CDR2 YSYEKL. CDR3 nucleotide sequence: TGCGCCAGCAGCCAACCTGTCCGTAGCTCCTACGAGCAGTACTTC. Its translation is CASSQPVRSSYEQYF.

The chain uses TRBV7-9 and TRBJ2-3; 9 bases are a match to TRBD1. This CDR3 contains 14 residues. Germline CDR1 reads SEHNR; CDR2 reads FQNEAQ (reference sequence). V lost 2 bases, J lost 6 bases, and 3 bases stayed unmatched. CDR3 nucleotides: TGTGCCAGCAGCTTACAAGGACAGGGGGATACGCAGTATTTT. Translation gives CASSLQGQGDTQYF.

The rearrangement joins TRBV15 to TRBJ1-2; possible D gene TRBD1, 6 bases. The CDR3 contains 17 residues. The V end was cut by 3 bases, the J end by 2 bases, with 19 bases between. Germline CDR1 is LNHNV and CDR2 is YYDKDF (reference sequence). Written as DNA, the CDR3 is TGTGCCACCAGCAGCTTAAAACAGGGCTTGGGAAACTATGGCTACACCTTC. It encodes CATSSLKQGLGNYGYTF.

This chain connects TRBV5-1 to TRBJ1-4; a weak D match, TRBD1 (6 bases). Germline V gene sequence: CDR1 SGHRS, CDR2 YFSETQ. V shed 4 bases and J shed 8 bases, with 12 bases lying between them. This CDR3 is built from 13 residues. In DNA, the CDR3 is TGCGCCAGCAGCGTCGGGACACACGAAAAACTGTTTTTT. This encodes CASSVGTHEKLFF.

CDR3 sequence: CASSLGLSYEQYF. The DNA for the CDR3 is TGTGCCAGCAGCTTAGGACTCTCCTACGAGCAGTACTTC. J is TRBJ2-7 and V is TRBV7-9; D remains ambiguous. Looked up from germline, CDR1 is SEHNR and CDR2 is FQNEAQ (reference sequence). V was pared by 1 base and J by 0 bases, with 4 bases between. This CDR3 has 13 residues.